This T cell receptor beta chain was documented in a study of control samples from healthy donors and cancer patients. Sequencing was performed with immunoSEQ multiplex PCR; in TCRdb, only in-frame clones are kept and a portion is missing. Of 200,000 or so clones listed, around 94% are singletons. Trimming took 2 bases from V and 9 from J; bases not matched to a gene: 5. The CDR3 covers 15 residues. CDR1 is SGHTA, CDR2 FQGNSA, per germline. The sample was blood. This TCR was recovered from a middle-aged man in good health. This chain links TRBV7-2 with TRBJ2-1, with 12 bases matching TRBD1. In nucleotides, the CDR3 is TGTGCCAGCAGCTTATGGGACAGGGGGCTCGGTGAGCAGTTCTTC. Its translation: CASSLWDRGLGEQFF.